These T cell receptor beta chains were read from a single sample in a study of cytomegalovirus exposure and HLA in healthy donors. Assay: immunoSEQ multiplex PCR; the TCRdb copy retains only in-frame clones and omits some. The repertoire consists of some 140,000 clones, with over 60% occurring once and the leading ten covering 1% to 1.5%. The sequenced sample was PBMCs. These receptors all stem from a male donor in good health and CMV-seropositive. Each CDR3 is given with its conserved first and last residue. The D gene is left open where the match is weak. A clone size is listed for some rows: how often the clone was seen (once, few, many), or a class if it is expanded.

V	D	size	J	DNA	CDR3
TRBV6-5	-	-	TRBJ1-1	TGTGCCAGCAGTTACACCCCGACGGGGAACACTGAAGCCTTCTTT	CASSYTPTGNTEAFF
TRBV2	-	-	TRBJ2-5	TGTGCCAGCAAATCGGCAGGGGAGGGGGAGCAGTACTTC	CASKSAGEGEQYF
TRBV7-9	TRBD1	-	TRBJ2-7	TGTTCCAGCAGCCCCCAGGGGGTCGGCTACGAGCAGTACTTC	CSSSPQGVGYEQYF
TRBV6-6	-	-	TRBJ2-5	TGTGCCAGCAGTTGGCTCTCTCAAGAGACCCAGTACTTC	CASSWLSQETQYF
TRBV6-6	-	-	TRBJ2-7	TGTGCCAGCAGTTTATTTATGACAGGTCTTCACGAGCAGTACTTC	CASSLFMTGLHEQYF
TRBV18	TRBD2	-	TRBJ2-5	TGTGCCAGCTCACCACGGGGGACTAGGATATTATTTGAGGAGACCCAGTACTTC	CASSPRGTRILFEETQYF
TRBV19	-	once	TRBJ1-4	TGTGCCAGCACCAGGAGGGGGGGGCATGAAAAACTGTTTTTT	CASTRRGGHEKLFF
TRBV2	-	-	TRBJ1-2	TGTGCCAGACAGGGTCAGCGTGGCTACACCTTC	CARQGQRGYTF
TRBV4-1	TRBD2	-	TRBJ2-7	TGCGCCAGCAGCCAAGGACTAGCGGGGGAATACGAGCAGTACTTC	CASSQGLAGEYEQYF
TRBV6-1	-	-	TRBJ1-2	TGTGCCAGCAATTTACTTAACTATGGCTACACCTTC	CASNLLNYGYTF
TRBV7-9	TRBD2	-	TRBJ2-3	TGTGCCAGCAGCTTACGGGAGGGCCGCTACACAGATACGCAGTATTTT	CASSLREGRYTDTQYF
TRBV2	-	-	TRBJ2-4	TGTGCCAGCAGTGAAGCGCTTAAAGTGACAGGAAAGTTGCTAGCCAAAAACATTCAGTACTTC	CASSEALKVTGKLLAKNIQYF
TRBV5-1	TRBD1	-	TRBJ2-1	TGCGCCAGCAGCAACCGGACAGGATACTATAATGAGCAGTTCTTC	CASSNRTGYYNEQFF
TRBV11-3	TRBD2	-	TRBJ2-1	TGTGCCAGCAGCCCCACCCGACTAGCTTTCCATGAGCAGTTCTTC	CASSPTRLAFHEQFF
TRBV6-5	-	-	TRBJ1-5	TGTGCCAGCAGTTATGCAGGGGAGGGTAGCAATCAGCCCCAGCATTTT	CASSYAGEGSNQPQHF
TRBV6-4	TRBD1	-	TRBJ2-6	TGTGCCAGCAGTAGGGACAGGGGAACTGGGGCCAACGTCCTGACTTTC	CASSRDRGTGANVLTF
TRBV11-3	TRBD2	few	TRBJ2-3	TGTGCCAGCAGCGGGGGGGTCGGTAGCGGGAGTACAGATACGCAGTATTTT	CASSGGVGSGSTDTQYF
TRBV7-9	-	few	TRBJ2-7	TGTGCCAGCAGCTTGCCCGGGTCCTACGAGCAGTACTTC	CASSLPGSYEQYF
TRBV7-9	-	-	TRBJ2-5	TGTGCCAGCAGCTTCCCTCGGGGTAGCGGCCAAGAGACCCAGTACTTC	CASSFPRGSGQETQYF
TRBV19	-	-	TRBJ1-5	TGTGCCAGCATGGACAGTAGCAGCAATCAGCCCCAGCATTTT	CASMDSSSNQPQHF
TRBV29-1	-	-	TRBJ2-1	TGCAGCGCCGTGACTAACAATGAGCAGTTCTTC	CSAVTNNEQFF
TRBV7-6	TRBD1	-	TRBJ2-7	TGTGCCAGCAGCTTAGCCCGTCCGGGACAGGGGGCGCGGGAGCAGTACTTC	CASSLARPGQGAREQYF
TRBV6-5	-	-	TRBJ1-1	TGTGCCAGCAGTCCGACGGTACAGGGTATAGAGGCTTTCTTT	CASSPTVQGIEAFF
TRBV27	-	few	TRBJ2-1	TGTGCCAGCAGTTATTATGAGGCTAGCGCTAAAGAGCAGTTCTTC	CASSYYEASAKEQFF